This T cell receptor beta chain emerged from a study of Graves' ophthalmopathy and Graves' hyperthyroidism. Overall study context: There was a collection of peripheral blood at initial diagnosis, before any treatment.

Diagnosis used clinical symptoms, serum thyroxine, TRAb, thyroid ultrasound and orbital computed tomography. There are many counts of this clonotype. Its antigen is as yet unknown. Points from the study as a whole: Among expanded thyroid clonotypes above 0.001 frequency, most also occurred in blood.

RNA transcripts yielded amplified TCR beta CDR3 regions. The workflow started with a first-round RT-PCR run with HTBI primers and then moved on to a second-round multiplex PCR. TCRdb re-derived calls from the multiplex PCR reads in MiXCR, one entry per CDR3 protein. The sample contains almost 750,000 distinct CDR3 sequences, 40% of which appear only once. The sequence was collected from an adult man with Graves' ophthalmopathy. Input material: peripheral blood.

The CDR3 nucleotides read TGTGCCAGCAGAGCAGGCACTGAAGCTTTCTTT. The encoded protein is CASRAGTEAFF. The chain links TRBV6-1 to TRBJ1-1; unclear D gene. The germline gives CDR1 MNHNS, CDR2 SASEGT. V dropped 6 bases and J dropped 4 bases, with 6 bases sitting between them. CDR3 length equals 11 residues.